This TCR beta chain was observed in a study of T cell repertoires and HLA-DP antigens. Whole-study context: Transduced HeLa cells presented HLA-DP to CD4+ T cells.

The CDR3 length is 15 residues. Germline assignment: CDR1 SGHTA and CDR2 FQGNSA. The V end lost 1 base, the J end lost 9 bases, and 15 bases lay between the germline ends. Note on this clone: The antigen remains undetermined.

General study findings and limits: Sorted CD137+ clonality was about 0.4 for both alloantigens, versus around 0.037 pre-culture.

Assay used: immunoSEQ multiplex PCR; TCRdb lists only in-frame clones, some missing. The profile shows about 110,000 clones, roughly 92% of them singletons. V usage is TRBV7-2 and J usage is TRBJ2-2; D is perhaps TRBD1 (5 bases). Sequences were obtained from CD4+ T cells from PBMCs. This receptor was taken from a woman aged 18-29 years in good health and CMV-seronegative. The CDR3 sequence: CASSLDFQGGRELFF. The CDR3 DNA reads TGTGCCAGCAGCTTAGACTTTCAGGGCGGCCGGGAGCTGTTTTTT.